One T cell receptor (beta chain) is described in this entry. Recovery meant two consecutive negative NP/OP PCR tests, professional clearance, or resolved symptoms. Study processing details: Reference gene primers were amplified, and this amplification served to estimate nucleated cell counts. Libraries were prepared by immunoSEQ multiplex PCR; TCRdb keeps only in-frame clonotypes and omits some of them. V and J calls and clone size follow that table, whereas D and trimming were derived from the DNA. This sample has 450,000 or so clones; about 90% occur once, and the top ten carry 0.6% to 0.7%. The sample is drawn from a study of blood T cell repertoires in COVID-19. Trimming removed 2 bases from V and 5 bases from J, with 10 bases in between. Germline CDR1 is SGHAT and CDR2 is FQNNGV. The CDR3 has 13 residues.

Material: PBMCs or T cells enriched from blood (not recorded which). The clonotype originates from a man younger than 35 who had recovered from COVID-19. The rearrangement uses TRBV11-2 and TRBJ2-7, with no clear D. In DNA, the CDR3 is TGTGCCAGCAGCTTACGAACATTCCACGAGCAGTACTTC. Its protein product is CASSLRTFHEQYF.